The 16 T cell receptor beta chains given below trace back to one sample, sequenced in a study of technical replicates of blood from a handful of donors. Repertoires were generated with immunoSEQ multiplex PCR, while TCRdb's copy carries only in-frame clones and drops some. This sample has 100,000 or so clones, with approximately 95% found just once. The specimen sequenced was T cells isolated from PBMCs. These receptors originate from a human donor in good health.

V gene TRBV4-1 combines with J gene TRBJ1-1, with D unresolved. The ends were cut back, 3 bases at V and 2 bases at J, with 19 bases in the middle. This CDR3 region has 17 residues. The germline CDR1 and CDR2 sequences are MGHRA and YSYEKL. In DNA, the CDR3 is TGCGCCAGCAGCCAGGCTGGACTTCTTACTTCCAACACTGAAGCTTTCTTT. Translating it yields CASSQAGLLTSNTEAFF.

The chain couples TRBV5-4 to TRBJ2-7, with D hard to call. This CDR3 has 14 amino acids. Trimming cost V 3 bases and J 4 bases, with 14 bases left between them. The germline V gene encodes CDR1 SGHNT and CDR2 YYREEE (reference sequence). The CDR3 DNA reads as TGTGCCAGCAGCTCTATACAGAGCCCATACGAGCAGTACTTC. Its protein product is CASSSIQSPYEQYF.

The rearrangement links TRBV30 to TRBJ1-2; D call uncertain. The CDR3 consists of 15 residues. Germline V gene lookup returns CDR1 GTSNPN and CDR2 SVGIG (reference sequence). The V gene lost 0 bases and the J gene lost 4 bases, with 15 bases spanning the gap. CDR3 protein: CAWSVQVSGIYGYTF. In nucleotides, the CDR3 is TGTGCCTGGAGTGTCCAGGTGTCAGGAATCTATGGCTACACCTTC.

The chain has TRBV9 and TRBJ2-5; the D is unclear. Per the germline V gene, CDR1 is SGDLS and CDR2 is YYNGEE. The CDR3 consists of 13 residues. Trimming cost V 4 bases and J 3 bases, with 10 bases left between them. The CDR3 region has the DNA TGTGCCAGCAGCTCACTCGAAAAAGAGACCCAGTACTTC. Translation: CASSSLEKETQYF.

This chain connects TRBV13 to TRBJ2-2; 8 nucleotides match TRBD1. Losses at the gene ends were 3 bases for V and 2 bases for J; bases not matched to a gene: 2. The germline CDR1 and CDR2 sequences are PRHDT and FYEKMQ (reference sequence). The CDR3 totals 15 residues. The CDR3 loop is CASSFGQGNTGELFF. The CDR3 DNA reads TGTGCCAGCAGCTTTGGACAGGGTAACACCGGGGAGCTGTTTTTT.

Note on this clone: Mismatch with germline at one junction end may stem from a read error. The DNA of the CDR3 is TGTGCCAGCAGTGAAGTTGGGGGCGCCTTC. Translating it yields CASSEVGGAF. V gene TRBV6-1 combines with J gene TRBJ1-2, with D possibly being TRBD1 (6 bases). In germline, CDR1 is MNHNS, CDR2 SASEGT. The CDR3 extends over 10 amino acids.

The J gene is TRBJ2-2, the V gene TRBV6-5; no clear D. This CDR3 contains 16 residues. Germline V gene lookup returns CDR1 MNHEY and CDR2 SVGAGI. V gave up 0 bases and J gave up 2 bases, with 10 bases separating them. CDR3 DNA: TGTGCCAGCAGTTACTCCTTGGCTCTCAACACCGGGGAGCTGTTTTTT. Translation: CASSYSLALNTGELFF.

V usage is TRBV6-5 and J usage is TRBJ1-1; D unclear. This CDR3 contains 13 residues. Germline V gene lookup returns CDR1 MNHEY and CDR2 SVGAGI. V was pared by 0 bases and J by 7 bases, with 9 bases between. The CDR3 nucleotides read TGTGCCAGCAGTTACTCGACCCGGGTTGAAGCTTTCTTT. It encodes CASSYSTRVEAFF.

The chain employs TRBV4-1 and TRBJ1-5; D is undetermined. CDR3 length: 13 amino acids. Germline assignment: CDR1 MGHRA and CDR2 YSYEKL. The V gene lost 0 bases and the J gene lost 6 bases, with 6 bases spanning the gap. CDR3 nucleotide sequence: TGCGCCAGCAGCCAAGAGAGGAGTCAGCCCCAGCATTTT. Amino acids: CASSQERSQPQHF.

The gene calls are TRBV2 and TRBJ2-5; 9 nucleotides align to TRBD2. J was trimmed by 4 bases and V by 7 bases; bases with no gene match: 10. This CDR3 comprises 15 residues. Germline V gene data show CDR1 as SNHLY and CDR2 as FYNNEI. The CDR3 reads CASTTGTSRGETQYF. The CDR3 DNA sequence: TGTGCCAGCACTACCGGGACTAGCAGGGGAGAGACCCAGTACTTC. The complete variable domain, with remaining parts taken from reference TRBV2 and TRBJ2-5, reads EPEVTQTPSHQVTQMGQEVILRCVPISNHLYFYWYRQILGQKVEFLVSFYNNEISEKSEIFDDQFSVERPDGSNFTLKIRSTKLEDSAMYFCASTTGTSRGETQYFGPGTRLLVL.

CDR3 sequence reads: CASSLGETGGNQPQHF. The CDR3 nucleotides are TGCGCCAGCAGCTTGGGAGAGACAGGGGGCAATCAGCCCCAGCATTTT. The J gene is TRBJ1-5, the V gene TRBV5-1, with 8 bases aligning to TRBD1. Trimming at V came to 0 bases and at J to 2 bases, leaving 4 bases not matched to a gene. The CDR3 totals 16 residues. The germline CDR1 and CDR2 sequences are SGHRS and YFSETQ.

The chain recombines TRBV9 with TRBJ1-1; TRBD1 aligns across 7 bases. Unmatched junction bases numbered 5, after V lost 0 bases and J lost 3 bases. Looked up from germline, CDR1 is SGDLS and CDR2 is YYNGEE. CDR3 length: 15 amino acids. CDR3 sequence reads: CASSVEGGADTEAFF. For the CDR3, the DNA is TGTGCCAGCAGCGTAGAAGGGGGCGCCGACACTGAAGCTTTCTTT. Full variable domain (rest looked up from reference TRBV9 and TRBJ1-1): DSGVTQTPKHLITATGQRVTLRCSPRSGDLSVYWYQQSLDQGLQFLIQYYNGEERAKGNILERFSAQQFPDLHSELNLSSLELGDSALYFCASSVEGGADTEAFFGQGTRLTVV.

This chain joins TRBV6-1 and TRBJ1-4, with TRBD1 as a possible D gene (6 bases). The V end lost 6 bases, the J end lost 5 bases, and 10 bases lay between the germline ends. Germline V gives CDR1 MNHNS, CDR2 SASEGT. The CDR3 loop spans 13 amino acids. The CDR3 DNA is TGTGCCAGCAGAGGGGGGGTAAATGAAAAACTGTTTTTT. Its protein product is CASRGGVNEKLFF.

J is TRBJ1-4 and V is TRBV5-1; weak D call: TRBD1 (5 bases). Germline CDR1 SGHRS, CDR2 YFSETQ. V lost 6 bases to trimming and J lost 7 bases, with 19 bases between them. CDR3 length: 15 amino acids. The CDR3 is CASTGQAGGREKLFF. The CDR3 nucleotides read TGCGCCAGCACCGGCCAGGCCGGGGGACGTGAAAAACTGTTTTTT.

This clone has only one observation. V and J are TRBV2 and TRBJ2-2; 7 nucleotides line up with TRBD2. After removal of 7 bases from V and 3 bases from J, the junction contained 11 bases not matched to a gene. Germline loops: CDR1 SNHLY, CDR2 FYNNEI. The CDR3 has 16 amino acids. The CDR3 sequence: CASTPVGGKDTGELFF. CDR3 in DNA: TGTGCCAGCACTCCAGTCGGGGGGAAGGACACCGGGGAGCTGTTTTTT.

The rearrangement links TRBV7-2 to TRBJ1-2; tentatively, D is TRBD1 (5 bases). Germline CDR1 SGHTA, CDR2 FQGNSA. The length of the CDR3 is 15 residues. With 5 bases removed from V and 2 bases from J, the gap between germline ends came to 15 bases. CDR3 DNA: TGTGCCAGCAGCGCTATGGAGGGGCCCAACTATGGCTACACCTTC. Translating it yields CASSAMEGPNYGYTF.